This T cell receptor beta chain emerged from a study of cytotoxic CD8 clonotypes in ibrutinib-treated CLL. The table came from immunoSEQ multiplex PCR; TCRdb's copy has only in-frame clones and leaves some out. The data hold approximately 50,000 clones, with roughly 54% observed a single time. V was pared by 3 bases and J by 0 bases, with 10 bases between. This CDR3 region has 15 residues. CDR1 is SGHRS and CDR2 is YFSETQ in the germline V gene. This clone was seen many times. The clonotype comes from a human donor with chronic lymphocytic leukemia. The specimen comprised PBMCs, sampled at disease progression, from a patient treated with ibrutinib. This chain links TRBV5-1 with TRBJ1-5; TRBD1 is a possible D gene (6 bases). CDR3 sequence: CASSYEGGSNQPQHF. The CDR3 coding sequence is TGCGCCAGCAGCTACGAAGGGGGTAGCAATCAGCCCCAGCATTTT.